The 10 T cell receptor beta chains below come from one sample, sequenced in a study of cytomegalovirus exposure and HLA in healthy donors. Researchers ran the PCR with 60 Vbeta and 13 Jbeta primers. The protocol was immunoSEQ multiplex PCR, while the TCRdb copy is restricted to in-frame clones and leaves out a portion. Altogether more than 150,000 clones are present, roughly 73% being singletons, with the ten largest covering roughly 7.8%. The specimen sequenced was PBMCs. These TCRs come from a woman aged 40-49 years in good health and CMV-seropositive.

The chain recombines TRBV4-1 with TRBJ2-2; D perhaps matches TRBD2 (6 bases). This CDR3 contains 19 residues. V lost 0 bases and J 1 base, leaving 18 bases between the germline ends. Germline V gene data show CDR1 as MGHRA and CDR2 as YSYEKL. This chain's CDR3 is CASSQDLSSGLKNTGELFF. CDR3 DNA sequence: TGCGCCAGCAGCCAAGATCTGAGTAGCGGACTGAAGAACACCGGGGAGCTGTTTTTT.

The chain is built from TRBV29-1 and TRBJ2-1; 9 bases line up with TRBD2. Germline-derived CDR1 and CDR2 are SQVTM and ANQGSEA. V was pared by 5 bases and J by 1 base, with 6 bases of the junction left unmatched. The CDR3 is made up of 15 amino acids. The CDR3 region is CSVHSGSVSYNEQFF. The CDR3 DNA reads TGCAGCGTTCATAGCGGGAGTGTTTCCTACAATGAGCAGTTCTTC.

The rearrangement links TRBV6-1 to TRBJ2-4; D not resolved. Germline CDR1 is MNHNS and CDR2 is SASEGT. The CDR3 loop spans 12 amino acids. The ends were cut back, 2 bases at V and 8 bases at J, with 7 bases in the middle. CDR3 region: CASSENEDIQYF. Written as DNA, the CDR3 is TGTGCCAGCAGTGAAAATGAGGACATTCAGTACTTC.

The chain couples TRBV6-1 to TRBJ2-7; TRBD1 aligns across 9 bases. Unmatched junction bases numbered 1, after V lost 4 bases and J lost 0 bases. This CDR3 has 14 residues. The germline V gene encodes CDR1 MNHNS and CDR2 SASEGT. DNA of the CDR3: TGTGCCAGCAGTGGGGGACAGGGCTCCTACGAGCAGTACTTC. This translates into CASSGGQGSYEQYF.

The chain combines TRBV28 with TRBJ2-1; D unresolved. V lost 2 bases, J lost 5 bases, and 7 bases lay in between. The CDR3 extends over 13 amino acids. Germline CDR1 is MDHEN and CDR2 is SYDVKM. The CDR3 protein is CASSLPLDNEQFF. As DNA, the CDR3 is TGTGCCAGCAGTTTACCCCTTGACAATGAGCAGTTCTTC.

This chain uses TRBV11-2 with TRBJ1-4, with a tentative D call TRBD1 (5 bases). Germline assignment: CDR1 SGHAT and CDR2 FQNNGV. The CDR3 extends over 15 amino acids. V was clipped by 5 bases and J by 4 bases, with 14 bases between them. The CDR3 spells CASSPKKGINEKLFF. CDR3 nucleotides: TGTGCCAGCAGCCCCAAGAAGGGGATTAATGAAAAACTGTTTTTT. The complete variable domain, with remaining parts taken from reference TRBV11-2 and TRBJ1-4, reads EAGVAQSPRYKIIEKRQSVAFWCNPISGHATLYWYQQILGQGPKLLIQFQNNGVVDDSQLPKDRFSAERLKGVDSTLKIQPAKLEDSAVYLCASSPKKGINEKLFFGSGTQLSVL.

The chain employs TRBV13 and TRBJ2-7; D unclear. The CDR3 length is 13 residues. V was shortened by 1 base and J by 5 bases, with 9 bases between the two germline ends. Germline assignment: CDR1 PRHDT and CDR2 FYEKMQ (reference sequence). The DNA for the CDR3 is TGTGCCAGCAGCTTAGACTCGAGCAACGAGCAGTACTTC. Translation: CASSLDSSNEQYF.

This clone was picked up a small number of times. The chain uses TRBV28 and TRBJ2-7; 7 nucleotides align to TRBD1. This CDR3 spans 14 amino acids. The J segment lost 4 bases and the V segment lost 4 bases, leaving 7 bases of the junction unmatched. Germline CDR1 is MDHEN and CDR2 is SYDVKM. The CDR3 DNA reads as TGTGCCAGCAGTTCGACAGGGCGGTTATACGAGCAGTACTTC. Residues: CASSSTGRLYEQYF.

The chain links TRBV27 to TRBJ1-4, with D perhaps matching TRBD1 (6 bases). There are 15 residues in the CDR3. V lost 5 bases, J lost 3 bases, and 13 bases lay in between. Germline assignment: CDR1 MNHEY and CDR2 SMNVEV (reference sequence). CDR3 coding DNA: TGTGCCAGCAGTCCCCGGACAGCCCCTAATGAAAAACTGTTTTTT. Amino acid sequence: CASSPRTAPNEKLFF. The entire variable domain, with the rest obtained from reference TRBV27 and TRBJ1-4, is as follows: EAQVTQNPRYLITVTGKKLTVTCSQNMNHEYMSWYRQDPGLGLRQIYYSMNVEVTDKGDVPEGYKVSRKEKRNFPLILESPSPNQTSLYFCASSPRTAPNEKLFFGSGTQLSVL.

Regarding this clone: One end of the junction does not line up with germline, which may come from a read error. V gene TRBV7-9 combines with J gene TRBJ1-1, with D possibly being TRBD1 (6 bases). This CDR3 is built from 16 residues. In germline, CDR1 is SEHNR, CDR2 FQNEAQ (reference sequence). The CDR3 region is CASSLALGGAGTEAFF. CDR3 in DNA: TGTGCCAGCAGCCTAGCCCTGGGGGGGGCTGGCACTGAAGCTTTCTTT.